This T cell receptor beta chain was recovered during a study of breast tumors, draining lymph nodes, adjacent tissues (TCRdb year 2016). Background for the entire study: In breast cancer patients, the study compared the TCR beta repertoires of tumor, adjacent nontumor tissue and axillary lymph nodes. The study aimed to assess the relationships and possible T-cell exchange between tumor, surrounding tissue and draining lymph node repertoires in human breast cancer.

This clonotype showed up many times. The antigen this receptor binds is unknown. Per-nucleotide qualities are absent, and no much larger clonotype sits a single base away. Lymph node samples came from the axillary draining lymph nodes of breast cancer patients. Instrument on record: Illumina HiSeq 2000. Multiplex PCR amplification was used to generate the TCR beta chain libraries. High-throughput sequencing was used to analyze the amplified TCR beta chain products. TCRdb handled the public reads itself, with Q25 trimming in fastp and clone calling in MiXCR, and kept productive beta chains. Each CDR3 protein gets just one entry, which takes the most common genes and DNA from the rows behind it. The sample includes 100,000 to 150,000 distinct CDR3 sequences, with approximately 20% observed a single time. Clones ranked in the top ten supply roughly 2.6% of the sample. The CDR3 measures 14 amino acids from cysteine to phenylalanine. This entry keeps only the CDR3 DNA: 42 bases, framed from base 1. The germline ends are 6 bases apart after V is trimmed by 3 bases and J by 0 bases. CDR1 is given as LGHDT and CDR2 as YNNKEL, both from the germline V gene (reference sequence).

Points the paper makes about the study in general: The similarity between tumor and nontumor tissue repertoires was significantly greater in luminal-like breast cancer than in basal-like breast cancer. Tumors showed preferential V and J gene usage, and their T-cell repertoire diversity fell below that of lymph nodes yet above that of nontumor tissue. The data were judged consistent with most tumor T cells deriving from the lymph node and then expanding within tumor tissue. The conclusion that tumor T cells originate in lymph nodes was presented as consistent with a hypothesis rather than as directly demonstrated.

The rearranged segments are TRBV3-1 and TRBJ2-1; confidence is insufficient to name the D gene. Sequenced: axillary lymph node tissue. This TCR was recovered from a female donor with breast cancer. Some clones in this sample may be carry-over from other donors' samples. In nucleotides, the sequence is TGTGCCAGCAGCCACGATTTCTCCTACAATGAGCAGTTCTTC. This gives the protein CASSHDFSYNEQFF.